This is a list of T cell receptor beta chains from one sample in a study of T cell repertoires in cytomegalovirus infection. TCRdb analysed the reads with MiXCR anew, one entry per CDR3 protein. The sample contains hundreds of thousands of distinct CDR3 sequences, roughly 35% of which appear only once. Sequences were obtained from PBMCs. The receptors derive from a human donor in good health (CMV status not recorded). Some clones in this sample may be carry-over from other donors' samples. Both conserved end residues are part of each CDR3. The D gene is left open where the match is weak. Size tells how often a clone was seen (once, few, many) or the class of an expanded clone, and some rows leave it out.

clone_size,j_call,d_call,v_call,cdr3_nt,cdr3_aa
many,TRBJ1-1,NA,TRBV7-6,TGTGCCAGCAGCCCCCTTGATCACACTGAAGCTTTCTTT,CASSPLDHTEAFF
NA,TRBJ2-2,TRBD1,TRBV19,TGTGCCAGTAGGAGACAGGGTGCCGGGGAGCTGTTTTTT,CASRRQGAGELFF
few,TRBJ2-2,TRBD2,TRBV5-4,TGTGCCGGAACCTCTAGCGGACGGAACACCGGGGAGCTGTTTTTT,CAGTSSGRNTGELFF
NA,TRBJ1-6,NA,TRBV7-2,TGTGCCAGCAGCTTAGCCGCCCTATCTAATTCACCCCCCCACTTT,CASSLAALSNSPPHF
NA,TRBJ2-2,NA,TRBV5-5,TGTGCCAGCAGCTGGTGGGGGTCTCGCACCGGGGAGCTGTTTTTT,CASSWWGSRTGELFF
NA,TRBJ1-2,NA,TRBV4-1,TGCGCCAGCAGCCAAGATGGTGAAGGAGGCTACACCTTC,CASSQDGEGGYTF
few,TRBJ2-1,NA,TRBV19,TGTGCCAGTACCCCTCGGTGGCGGGATGAACAGAGCTCCTACAATGAGCAGTTCTTC,CASTPRWRDEQSSYNEQFF
NA,TRBJ2-2,TRBD1,TRBV27,TGTGCCAGCAGCGCTCTGACAGGGACGAACACCGGGGAGCTGTTTTTT,CASSALTGTNTGELFF
NA,TRBJ2-5,NA,TRBV7-4,TGTGCCAGCAGGAAGGGTTGGACACTCCAAGAGACCCAGTACTTC,CASRKGWTLQETQYF
NA,TRBJ1-2,TRBD1,TRBV30,TGTGCCTGGGACAGGGGTCTGAGTCTCTCCAGTAACTATGGCTACACCTTC,CAWDRGLSLSSNYGYTF
NA,TRBJ2-7,NA,TRBV19,TGTGCCAGTAGTCGCAGGGGCTACGAGCGGTACTTC,CASSRRGYERYF
NA,TRBJ2-5,TRBD1,TRBV19,TGTGCCAGTAGTCCGGGACAGGGCCGCCAAGAGACCCAGTACTTC,CASSPGQGRQETQYF
few,TRBJ2-3,NA,TRBV19,TGTGCCAGTACTGGACAAGGGGTAGGAGATACGCAGTATTTT,CASTGQGVGDTQYF
NA,TRBJ2-2,NA,TRBV3-1,TGTGCCAGCAGCCACGGGACCGCGAACACCGGGGAGCTGTTTTTT,CASSHGTANTGELFF
NA,TRBJ2-4,TRBD2,TRBV13,TGTGCCAGCAGCCGGCGACTAGCGGGGGACAAAAACATTCAGTACTTC,CASSRRLAGDKNIQYF
many,TRBJ1-1,NA,TRBV7-2,TGTGCCAGCAGCTTAAGGGGGAGGGGTAGCCCCATGAACACTGAAGCTTTCTTT,CASSLRGRGSPMNTEAFF
NA,TRBJ2-5,NA,TRBV5-4,TGTGCCAGCAGCTTAGGCAAAGAAGAGACCCAGTACTTC,CASSLGKEETQYF
NA,TRBJ2-1,NA,TRBV6-8,TGTGCCAGCAGTCGGGGTACGGGTGAGCAGTTCTTC,CASSRGTGEQFF
few,TRBJ2-7,TRBD1,TRBV6-5,TGTGCCAGCAGTTACTTGATCCCCGGGACAGGGTTCTCCTACGAGCAGTACTTC,CASSYLIPGTGFSYEQYF
few,TRBJ2-3,TRBD2,TRBV5-1,TGCGCCAGTGCAGCGGGAACTGCAGATACGCAGTATTTT,CASAAGTADTQYF
NA,TRBJ1-6,NA,TRBV20-1,TGCAGTGCTATTCCTGACAGAAATTCACCCCTCCACTTT,CSAIPDRNSPLHF
NA,TRBJ2-1,NA,TRBV24-1,TGTGCCACCAGTGCCACAGGAGCCCAGCAGTTCTTC,CATSATGAQQFF
NA,TRBJ2-1,NA,TRBV28,TGTGCCAGCAATGGCGGGGAGGTCTACAATGAGCAGTTCTTC,CASNGGEVYNEQFF
NA,TRBJ1-4,TRBD1,TRBV7-6,TGTGCCAGCAGCTTAGACTCCCCTTTGGCAGGGGGTCGGGAAAAACTGTTTTTT,CASSLDSPLAGGREKLFF
once,TRBJ1-5,NA,TRBV10-3,TGTGCCATCTCACAGGTGATCCCGGGGCAGCCCCAGCATTTT,CAISQVIPGQPQHF
NA,TRBJ1-2,TRBD1,TRBV4-2,TGTGCCAGCAGCCAAGGCGGGCAGGGGGAAGCAGTTTACTATGGCTACACCTTC,CASSQGGQGEAVYYGYTF
NA,TRBJ2-3,NA,TRBV5-1,TGCGCCAGCAGCCCCGACGGGGGTACGCAGTATTTT,CASSPDGGTQYF